The T cell receptor (beta chain) described here comes from a study of regulatory and conventional T cells in RAG deficiency. Study-level points and caveats: RAG-deficient patients showed markedly lower Shannon entropy and higher Simpson indices than control T-cell subsets. These Omenn syndrome Treg sorts may hold peripherally activated cells instead. Compared with controls, unique Treg TCR beta sequences dropped roughly 100-fold in Omenn syndrome and CID/AS. Shorter CDR3s in all patient subsets; >85% Treg-Tconv overlap in Omenn.

Remarks on this clone: Its antigen is still unknown.

Sequenced by immunoSEQ multiplex PCR; TCRdb stores in-frame clones only, minus some. Here the sample spans tens of thousands of clones, around 89% being singletons. The CDR3 covers 15 residues. Deletions cut 0 bases from V and 2 bases from J, with 9 bases between. Per the germline V gene, CDR1 is SGDLS and CDR2 is YYNGEE. This same sample was also part of a study on regulatory T cells. From that second work: The PCR used 52 TRBV and 13 TRBJ primers.

The sample taken for sequencing was CD8+ T cells sorted from blood. The chain uses TRBV9 and TRBJ2-1; D is perhaps TRBD1 or TRBD2 (6 bases each). The clonotype comes from a human donor in good health. This CDR3 is CASSVEGGPYNEQFF. CDR3 coding DNA: TGTGCCAGCAGCGTAGAGGGGGGCCCCTACAATGAGCAGTTCTTC. The full variable domain, rest sourced from reference TRBV9 and TRBJ2-1, is DSGVTQTPKHLITATGQRVTLRCSPRSGDLSVYWYQQSLDQGLQFLIQYYNGEERAKGNILERFSAQQFPDLHSELNLSSLELGDSALYFCASSVEGGPYNEQFFGPGTRLTVL.